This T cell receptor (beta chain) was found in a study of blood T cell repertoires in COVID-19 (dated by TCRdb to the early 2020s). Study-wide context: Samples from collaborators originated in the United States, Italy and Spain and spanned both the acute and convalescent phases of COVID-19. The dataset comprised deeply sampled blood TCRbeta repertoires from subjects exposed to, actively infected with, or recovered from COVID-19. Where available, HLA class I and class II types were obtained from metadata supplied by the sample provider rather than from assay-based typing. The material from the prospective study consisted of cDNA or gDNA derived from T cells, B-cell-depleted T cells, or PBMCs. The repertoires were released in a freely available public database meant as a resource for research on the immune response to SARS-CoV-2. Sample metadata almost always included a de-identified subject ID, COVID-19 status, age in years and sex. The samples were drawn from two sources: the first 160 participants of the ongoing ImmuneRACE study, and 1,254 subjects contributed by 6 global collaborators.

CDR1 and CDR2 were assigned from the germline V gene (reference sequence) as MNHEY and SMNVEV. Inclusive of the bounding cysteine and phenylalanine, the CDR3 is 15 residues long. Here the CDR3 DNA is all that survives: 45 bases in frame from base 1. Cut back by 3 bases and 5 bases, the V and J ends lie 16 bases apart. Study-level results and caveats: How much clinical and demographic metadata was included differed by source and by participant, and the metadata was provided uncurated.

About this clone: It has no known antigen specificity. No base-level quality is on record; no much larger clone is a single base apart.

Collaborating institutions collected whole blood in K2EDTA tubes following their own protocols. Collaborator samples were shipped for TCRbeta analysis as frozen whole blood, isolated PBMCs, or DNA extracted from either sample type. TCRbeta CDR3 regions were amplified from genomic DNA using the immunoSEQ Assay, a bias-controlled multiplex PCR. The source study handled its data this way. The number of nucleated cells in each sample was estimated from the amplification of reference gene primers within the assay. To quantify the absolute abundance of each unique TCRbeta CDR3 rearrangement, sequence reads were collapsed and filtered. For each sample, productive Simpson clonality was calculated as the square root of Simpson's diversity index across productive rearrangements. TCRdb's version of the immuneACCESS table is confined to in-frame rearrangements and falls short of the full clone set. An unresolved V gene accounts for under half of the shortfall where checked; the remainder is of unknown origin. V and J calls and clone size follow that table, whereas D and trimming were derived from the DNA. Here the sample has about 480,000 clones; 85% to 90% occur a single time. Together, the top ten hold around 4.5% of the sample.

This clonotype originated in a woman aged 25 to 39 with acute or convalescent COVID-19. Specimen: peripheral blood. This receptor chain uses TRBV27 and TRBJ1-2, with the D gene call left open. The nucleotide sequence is TGTGCCAGCAGTTTTCGTGCCAGCGCCTATTATGGCTACACCTTC. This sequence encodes CASSFRASAYYGYTF.